This T cell receptor (beta chain) was profiled in a study of cytomegalovirus exposure and HLA in healthy donors. Findings of the study overall: For most TCR sequences rarity was the rule, although some public TCRs occurred in many donors. For cytomegalovirus status, the classifier reportedly gave diagnoses with high specificity and sensitivity.

Worth noting for this clone: Its antigen is not known.

Looked up from germline, CDR1 is SNHLY and CDR2 is FYNNEI. V was pared by 7 bases and J by 4 bases, with 7 bases of the junction left unmatched. CDR3 size: 15 residues. Data came from immunoSEQ multiplex PCR; TCRdb stores just in-frame clones and leaves some out. Here the sample spans fewer than 350,000 clones, 88% being singletons. The origin of this receptor is a woman aged 18-29 years in good health and CMV-seronegative. Sequenced sample: PBMCs. The gene calls are TRBV2 and TRBJ1-4; TRBD1 agrees at 9 bases. CDR3 in amino acids: CASKPLTGGNEKLFF. As DNA, the CDR3 is TGTGCCAGCAAGCCCTTGACAGGGGGTAATGAAAAACTGTTTTTT.